This T cell receptor beta chain was documented in a study of response to subunit inactivated influenza vaccine (dated by TCRdb to the late 2010s). Turning to the overall study: Deep quantitative profiling of the T cell receptor repertoire was used in the study to follow responses to a trivalent subunit inactivated influenza vaccine.

Overall study results and their limits: It was suggested by the authors that each seasonal influenza vaccination may recruit only a limited number of new T cells.

From a lookup of the germline V gene, CDR1 and CDR2 are MDHEN and SYDVKM. The CDR3 contains 15 residues, cysteine and phenylalanine counted. The only DNA kept is the CDR3, 45 bases in frame from the first base. V lost 4 bases and J lost 6 bases, and the count of bases not matched to a germline gene is 9. This clonotype was seen ten or more times. Which antigen it targets is not known. Base qualities are not provided; no much larger clone lies one nucleotide away. The library was obtained by RT-PCR. TCRdb records Illumina HiSeq 2500 as the sequencer. TCRdb reprocessed the public reads (quality trimming at Q25 with fastp, clone calling with MiXCR) and kept in-frame beta chains. Identical CDR3 protein sequences are pooled into one entry, listed with their most common genes and DNA. In this sample the table shows around 530,000 distinct CDR3 sequences, more than 15% of which occur a single time. The ten top clones hold approximately 3% of the sample.

The origin of this receptor is a man between 50 and 75 years old who received an inactivated influenza vaccine. Donor details come from another sample of the same person, matched by shared clones. This chain joins TRBV28 to TRBJ1-1; TRBD1 aligns with 9 central bases. Sequenced here: CD4+ T cells sorted from PBMCs, sampled approximately 25 months after vaccination. DNA sequence: TGTGCCAGCAGTTCCAATACAGGGGGCCGATCTGAAGCTTTCTTT. The encoded protein is CASSSNTGGRSEAFF.